What follows are 8 T cell receptor beta chains derived from one specimen sequenced in a study of T cells in Graves' hyperthyroidism and ophthalmopathy. Amplified regions were TCR beta CDR3 sequences from RNA transcripts. With the HTBI primer set, the TCR CDR3 went through a first round of RT-PCR. TCRdb analysed the multiplex PCR reads with MiXCR anew, one entry per CDR3 protein. The sample holds roughly 740,000 distinct CDR3 sequences; around 17% are singletons and the top ten take around 8%. Sequences were obtained from blood. The receptor source for this set is a man younger than 35 with Graves' hyperthyroidism.

This clonotype has at least ten counts. The J gene is TRBJ2-7, the V gene TRBV29-1; D is possibly TRBD1 or TRBD2 (5 bases each). Trimming took 3 bases from V and 7 from J, leaving 10 bases between them. The germline V gene has CDR1 SQVTM and CDR2 ANQGSEA. This CDR3 is 11 amino acids long. CDR3 bases: TGCAGCGTTGATCTGGGGGATGAGCAGTACTTC. Amino acids: CSVDLGDEQYF.

This clonotype was seen repeatedly, ten times or more. This chain uses TRBV12-3 or TRBV12-4 with TRBJ2-3; D gene unclear. The CDR3 is made up of 14 amino acids. Trimming cost V 1 base and J 2 bases, with 7 bases left between them. The CDR3 DNA reads as TGTGCCAGCAGTTTAGGACCCAACACAGATACGCAGTATTTT. Translated, it gives CASSLGPNTDTQYF.

This chain uses TRBV5-1 with TRBJ2-7, with a weak D call TRBD2 (6 bases). Trimming removed 2 bases at V and 4 bases at J, with 16 bases between. The CDR3 sequence is 15 residues long. Germline-derived CDR1 and CDR2 are SGHRS and YFSETQ. The CDR3 DNA reads TGCGCCAGCAGCTTCGGAGGGGCAGAAAGATACGAGCAGTACTTC. This gives the protein CASSFGGAERYEQYF.

This chain joins TRBV19 and TRBJ1-1; D ambiguous. V was shortened by 4 bases and J by 6 bases, with 15 bases between the two germline ends. The length of the CDR3 is 14 residues. Germline loops: CDR1 LNHDA, CDR2 SQIVND (reference sequence). CDR3 protein: CASSKDPRRAEAFF. The CDR3, as DNA: TGTGCCAGTAGTAAGGATCCCCGACGGGCTGAAGCTTTCTTT.

The chain recombines TRBV4-1 with TRBJ1-1; tentatively, D is TRBD1 (6 bases). The CDR3 has 17 residues. V was pared by 4 bases and J by 5 bases, with 23 bases between. Germline V gives CDR1 MGHRA, CDR2 YSYEKL. CDR3 amino acids: CASSRRDKGQLSTEAFF. The CDR3 coding sequence is TGCGCCAGCAGCCGCCGGGACAAGGGGCAACTAAGTACTGAAGCTTTCTTT.

The genes are TRBV4-1 and TRBJ2-7, with 11 bases lining up with TRBD2. Per germline, CDR1 MGHRA and CDR2 YSYEKL. Trimming took 1 base from V and 2 from J; bases not matched to a gene: 4. The CDR3 extends over 16 amino acids. The DNA of the CDR3 is TGCGCCAGCAGCCAAGCATCGGGACTAGCGGCCTACGAGCAGTACTTC. This encodes CASSQASGLAAYEQYF.

V gene TRBV6-6 combines with J gene TRBJ2-1, with D maybe TRBD2 (6 bases). CDR1 and CDR2 (germline): MNHNY, SVGAGI (reference sequence). This CDR3 has 16 amino acids. Deletions cut 0 bases from V and 7 bases from J, with 16 bases between. CDR3 sequence (DNA): TGTGCCAGCAGTTACTCGAGGCGGGGCCGGTGGAATGAGCAGTTCTTC. This translates into CASSYSRRGRWNEQFF.

This clonotype has ten or more counts. V usage is TRBV2 and J usage is TRBJ2-7; tentatively, D is TRBD2 (6 bases). The V end lost 6 bases, the J end lost 4 bases, and 13 bases lay between the germline ends. Per the germline V gene, CDR1 is SNHLY and CDR2 is FYNNEI. The CDR3 spans 13 residues. The CDR3 DNA follows: TGTGCCAGCAGGGAGGGTATCACTTACGAGCAGTACTTC. It encodes CASREGITYEQYF.